Listed below are T cell receptor beta chains from one sample, sequenced in a study of shared clonotypes between healthy human individuals. Measured with immunoSEQ multiplex PCR; TCRdb has only the in-frame clones, and not every one. The table includes some 1 million clones, about 75% detected once. The sequenced sample was memory CD4+ T cells sorted from blood. Receptors were obtained from a man between 18 and 29 years old in good health. CDR3s include the opening cysteine and the closing phenylalanine or tryptophan. The order of the fields is V gene, J gene, D gene, clone size, CDR3 DNA, CDR3 protein. A D gene is named only where the DNA matches it firmly. The listing skips clone size in some rows; elsewhere it reads once, few, many or a size class.

TRBV11-3,TRBJ2-1,TRBD1,-,TGTGCCAGCAGCTTACAACAGGGGTTGGCCGGTGAGCAGTTCTTC,CASSLQQGLAGEQFF
TRBV11-2,TRBJ1-1,-,-,TGTGCCAGCAGCTTAGTAACTGAAGCTTTCTTT,CASSLVTEAFF
TRBV7-2,TRBJ2-3,-,-,TGTGCCAGCAGCTCCCTGGGGCTCGCAGATACGCAGTATTTT,CASSSLGLADTQYF
TRBV5-1,TRBJ2-1,-,-,TGCGCCAGCCTCCCTTTACCTAGCAACTACAATGAGCAGTTCTTC,CASLPLPSNYNEQFF
TRBV5-1,TRBJ2-5,-,few,TGCGCCAGCAGCTTGGCGCTCAACTACCAAGAGACCCAGTACTTC,CASSLALNYQETQYF
TRBV6-5,TRBJ1-1,-,-,TGTGCCAGCAGTCCCCCCGCGAACACTGAAGCTTTCTTT,CASSPPANTEAFF
TRBV2,TRBJ1-5,-,-,TGTGCCAGCAGTTCTTACAGAGATAGCAATCAGCCCCAGCATTTT,CASSSYRDSNQPQHF
TRBV5-1,TRBJ2-3,TRBD2,-,TGCGCCAGCAGAACCGGGACTAGGGATTCGGATACGCAGTATTTT,CASRTGTRDSDTQYF
TRBV14,TRBJ1-2,TRBD1,-,TGTGCCAGCAGCCCTGGTGGGAAGTCAGGGGGCTATGGCTACACCTTC,CASSPGGKSGGYGYTF
TRBV21-1,TRBJ2-7,-,-,TGTGCCAGCAGCAAGGTAGCGGCCTACGAGCAGTACTTC,CASSKVAAYEQYF
TRBV7-3,TRBJ1-1,TRBD1,few,TGTGCCAGCAGCCCAGGGGGTGGTCCTGAAGCTTTCTTT,CASSPGGGPEAFF
TRBV7-2,TRBJ2-2,-,once,TGTGCCAGCAGCAGAGCTGGGGCGATAGGGGAGCTGTTTTTT,CASSRAGAIGELFF
TRBV5-4,TRBJ1-5,TRBD1,once,TGTGCCAGCAGCCCGGACAGGGCTAGCAATCAGCCCCAGCATTTT,CASSPDRASNQPQHF
TRBV6-6,TRBJ1-3,-,-,TGTGCCAGCAGCCTCGAGGTTTCTGGAAACACCATATATTTT,CASSLEVSGNTIYF
TRBV21-1,TRBJ2-7,-,-,TGTGCCAGCAGCAAAGACGGACGGAGGCAGTACTTC,CASSKDGRRQYF
TRBV19,TRBJ2-7,TRBD1,-,TGTGCCAGTAGTATGGGTGGGACAGGCGGGCCCTACGAGCAGTACTTC,CASSMGGTGGPYEQYF
TRBV28,TRBJ2-3,TRBD2,-,TGTGCCAGTACTAGCGGGGGAGGGAATACGCAGTATTTT,CASTSGGGNTQYF
TRBV5-5,TRBJ2-5,-,-,TGTGCCAGCAGCTCAGCGATCCAAGAGACCCAGTACTTC,CASSSAIQETQYF
TRBV11-3,TRBJ2-5,TRBD2,-,TGTGCCAGCAGCCCAGGGACTAGCGAGGCAGAGACCCAGTACTTC,CASSPGTSEAETQYF
TRBV7-9,TRBJ1-2,-,-,TGTGCCAGCAGCCCAGGCTGGCCGGATAGTCCCCCCTTC,CASSPGWPDSPPF
TRBV5-1,TRBJ2-1,TRBD2,once,TGCGCCAGCAGACTAGCGGGGTACTCCTACAATGAGCAGTTCTTC,CASRLAGYSYNEQFF
TRBV6-4,TRBJ2-2,-,few,TGTGCCAGCAGGGGGCGCACCGGGGAGCTGTTTTTT,CASRGRTGELFF
TRBV10-3,TRBJ2-3,-,-,TGTGCCATCAGTAAGTCAGATACGCAGTATTTT,CAISKSDTQYF
TRBV7-9,TRBJ2-3,TRBD2,-,TGTGCCAGCAGCTTCCGGACTAGCGAGGGCGGCGATACGCAGTATTTT,CASSFRTSEGGDTQYF
TRBV2,TRBJ2-4,-,-,TGTGCCAGCAAGGGTGACGAGGTGGCCAAAAACATTCAGTACTTC,CASKGDEVAKNIQYF
TRBV5-1,TRBJ2-3,-,-,TGCGCCAGTAGAACAGGGGCCTCTGGGGCGGGGGGCCAGTATACGCAGTATTTT,CASRTGASGAGGQYTQYF
TRBV9,TRBJ2-1,TRBD1,-,TGTGCCAGCAGCGTAGCCGGACAGGGGGTTGGTGAGCAGTTCTTC,CASSVAGQGVGEQFF
TRBV5-1,TRBJ2-7,TRBD2,-,TGCGCCAGCAGCTTCGCTAGCGGTAACTACGAGCAGTACTTC,CASSFASGNYEQYF
TRBV29-1,TRBJ1-2,-,-,TGCAGCGTTGATCTTGCGACATTTGGTGGCTACACCTTC,CSVDLATFGGYTF
TRBV5-1,TRBJ2-1,-,-,TGCGCCAGCAGCTGGACGTGGCAATCCTACAATGAGCAGTTCTTC,CASSWTWQSYNEQFF
TRBV6-5,TRBJ2-1,-,-,TGTGCCAGCAATCGAGGGGGGGGCTACAATGAGCAGTTCTTC,CASNRGGGYNEQFF
TRBV6-8,TRBJ2-3,TRBD2,-,TGTGCCAGCAGTTACGCGGGACTAGCGGGGAGCACAGATACGCAGTATTTT,CASSYAGLAGSTDTQYF
TRBV6-1,TRBJ1-2,TRBD1,-,TGTGCCAGCAGTGGACAGGGGTCCGGCTACACCTTC,CASSGQGSGYTF
TRBV6-5,TRBJ1-6,-,-,TGTGCCAGCAGGCTTACAGGGAATTCACCCCTCCACTTT,CASRLTGNSPLHF
TRBV30,TRBJ2-4,-,-,TGTGCCTGGAGTGTAAGGTCTGACGGAAACATTCAGTACTTC,CAWSVRSDGNIQYF
TRBV11-2,TRBJ1-1,-,-,TGTGCCAGCAGCTTAGGGGGACCGAACACTGAAGCTTTCTTT,CASSLGGPNTEAFF
TRBV27,TRBJ2-7,-,-,TGTGCCAGCAGTTGGACAGTCCTGTCCGACGAGCAGTACTTC,CASSWTVLSDEQYF
TRBV30,TRBJ1-1,-,-,TGTGCCTGGAGTGGCCCCGGCAACAGACCCCTTCGGACTGAAGCTTTCTTT,CAWSGPGNRPLRTEAFF
TRBV5-4,TRBJ2-1,-,-,TGTGCCAGCAGCTTGGGTCTCCTAAGCTCCTACAATGAGCAGTTCTTC,CASSLGLLSSYNEQFF
TRBV15,TRBJ2-7,-,-,TGTGCCACCAGCAGAGGCGGGCCGTCGGGCGAGCAGTACTTC,CATSRGGPSGEQYF
TRBV5-1,TRBJ2-7,TRBD1,-,TGCGCCAGCTACTCGGACAGGGCCCACGAGCAGTACTTC,CASYSDRAHEQYF
TRBV15,TRBJ1-2,-,-,TGTGCCACCAGCACGGACAACTATGGCTACACCTTC,CATSTDNYGYTF
TRBV29-1,TRBJ2-1,-,-,TGCAGCGTTCCCGGGACACGCCGGGACAATGAGCAGTTCTTC,CSVPGTRRDNEQFF
TRBV20-1,TRBJ2-4,TRBD1,few,TGCAGTGCTAGTCGGGACAGCTTCTTC,CSASRDSFF
TRBV2,TRBJ2-7,TRBD1,-,TGTGCCAGCAGTGGGGACAGGGGTCCCTACGAGCAGTACTTC,CASSGDRGPYEQYF
TRBV9,TRBJ1-2,-,-,TGTGCCAGCAGCGTCACGGAAGGATTTAACTATGGCTACACCTTC,CASSVTEGFNYGYTF
TRBV9,TRBJ2-7,-,-,TGTGCCAGCAGCGTAGCGGGGGATACGAACTACGAGCAGTACTTC,CASSVAGDTNYEQYF
TRBV28,TRBJ1-1,-,-,TGTGCCAGCAGTTTAGATGCCGGGGTGATTGCTTTCTTT,CASSLDAGVIAFF
TRBV4-3,TRBJ1-1,-,many,TGCGCCAGCAGCCAAGATTTGGTCATGACTGAAGCTTTCTTT,CASSQDLVMTEAFF
TRBV2,TRBJ1-2,-,-,TGTGCCAGCAGCAAAACGGAGGGGACAATCTATGGCTACACCTTC,CASSKTEGTIYGYTF
TRBV11-2,TRBJ1-1,-,-,TGTGCCAGCAGCTTAGGCGGTCGGACGGCTTTCTTT,CASSLGGRTAFF
TRBV6-4,TRBJ2-1,-,-,TGTGCCAGCAAGGTGTCAGGAACCTACAATGAGCAGTTCTTC,CASKVSGTYNEQFF
TRBV18,TRBJ1-1,-,-,TGTGCCAGCTCGAGAGGGATGAACACTGAAGCTTTCTTT,CASSRGMNTEAFF
TRBV27,TRBJ2-1,-,once,TGTGCCAGCAGTTTCGGGACGGCGGCCCAGCAGTTCTTC,CASSFGTAAQQFF